This TCR beta chain was identified during a study of response to subunit inactivated influenza vaccine. Germline-derived CDR1 and CDR2 are SGHDT and YYEEEE. The CDR3 has 14 residues. Trimming took 1 base from V and 3 from J, leaving 10 bases between them. MiXCR, run by TCRdb on the RT-PCR reads, gives a single entry per CDR3 protein. The table shows around 790,000 distinct CDR3 sequences, with 21% occurring only once. Study-wide points: The authors proposed limited new T cell recruitment per seasonal influenza vaccination.

To note about this clonotype: Its antigen is not identified.

The V gene is TRBV5-6, the J gene TRBJ2-5; tentatively, D is TRBD2 (6 bases). The sequencing here drew on PBMCs from blood, taken roughly 5 days after vaccination. The sequence came from a man aged 45 to 65 who received an inactivated influenza vaccine. The CDR3 reads CASSLNGLKETQYF. Here the CDR3 DNA reads TGTGCCAGCAGCTTGAACGGACTAAAAGAGACCCAGTACTTC. The full variable domain, completed using reference TRBV5-6 and TRBJ2-5, is DAGVTQSPTHLIKTRGQQVTLRCSPKSGHDTVSWYQQALGQGPQFIFQYYEEEERQRGNFPDRFSGHQFPNYSSELNVNALLLGDSALYLCASSLNGLKETQYFGPGTRLLVL.